This TCR beta chain comes out of a study of T cells in Graves' hyperthyroidism and ophthalmopathy. The length of the CDR3 is 13 residues. J lost 1 base, V lost 5 bases, and 0 bases had no gene match. Germline V gene lookup returns CDR1 SQVTM and CDR2 ANQGSEA. Amplified TCR beta CDR3 regions came from RNA transcripts. The HTBI primer set was used in a first-round RT-PCR of the TCR CDR3. TCRdb itself ran the multiplex PCR reads through MiXCR, one entry per CDR3 protein. The sample has fewer than 450,000 distinct CDR3 sequences; around 18% are singletons. This clonotype occurred many times. Sequencing used blood. The chain uses TRBV29-1 and TRBJ2-3, with 10 nucleotides matching TRBD2. This clonotype originated in a man between 18 and 29 years old with Graves' ophthalmopathy. CDR3 amino acids: CSVLAGGTDTQYF. CDR3 DNA sequence: TGCAGCGTTCTAGCGGGGGGCACAGATACGCAGTATTTT.